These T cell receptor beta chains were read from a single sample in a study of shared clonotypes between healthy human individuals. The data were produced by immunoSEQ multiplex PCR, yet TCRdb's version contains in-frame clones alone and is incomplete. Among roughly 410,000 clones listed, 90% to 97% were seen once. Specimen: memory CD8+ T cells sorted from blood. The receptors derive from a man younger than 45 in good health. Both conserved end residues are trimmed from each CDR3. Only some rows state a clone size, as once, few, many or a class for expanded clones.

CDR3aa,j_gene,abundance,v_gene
AISNNGQGKTDTQY,TRBJ2-3,.,TRBV10-3
ASSPPPRADTQY,TRBJ2-3,.,TRBV18
ASSESWGQPQH,TRBJ1-5,.,TRBV6-1
ASSLRQGFPYEQY,TRBJ2-7,.,TRBV27
ASSPRMTSGSSYEQF,TRBJ2-1,.,TRBV13
ASSSRTDTQETQY,TRBJ2-5,.,TRBV5-1
AWSLADSGYT,TRBJ1-2,.,TRBV30
ASSLWTGKGNTIY,TRBJ1-3,.,TRBV5-4
ASQKAGTLLETQY,TRBJ2-5,.,TRBV2
ASSPGRISPLH,TRBJ1-6,.,TRBV5-4
ASSGRVDGELF,TRBJ2-2,.,TRBV10-1
ASSLGTSGTDTQY,TRBJ2-3,.,TRBV28
ASSLVVIGREGYGYT,TRBJ1-2,.,TRBV7-2
ASSQYLRDRGRGEQY,TRBJ2-7,few,TRBV28
ASSLAGSYNEQF,TRBJ2-1,few,TRBV5-1
ASSVPRLAGTDTQY,TRBJ2-3,.,TRBV5-1
SASMSGDGF,TRBJ2-1,.,TRBV20-1
AIRTKTALYGYT,TRBJ1-2,.,TRBV10-3
ASSLIAGVGDTDTQY,TRBJ2-3,.,TRBV7-6
ASRDRGLSGNTIY,TRBJ1-3,.,TRBV6-1
ASSQNGIYNEQF,TRBJ2-1,.,TRBV11-2
ASWGPRSGANVLT,TRBJ2-6,.,TRBV28
ASSSNSPGGGLF,TRBJ2-2,.,TRBV7-2
AWTTGRANEKLF,TRBJ1-4,.,TRBV30
ASSYARGRAYEQY,TRBJ2-7,.,TRBV6-5
ASSPLDGKSTDTQY,TRBJ2-3,.,TRBV4-1
ASSELGHLQEGGYT,TRBJ1-2,.,TRBV25-1
ASSPSGFYEQY,TRBJ2-7,.,TRBV6-5
ASSGTGEKLF,TRBJ1-4,once,TRBV11-2
ASSQVGGNEQF,TRBJ2-1,.,TRBV4-1
ASMGRSSGNTIY,TRBJ1-3,.,TRBV5-6
ASSQSKGPNQPQH,TRBJ1-5,.,TRBV27
ASTAGFKETQY,TRBJ2-5,.,TRBV6-1